This T cell receptor beta chain was documented in a study of cytomegalovirus exposure and HLA in healthy donors. Study-wide results and limits: Testing in vitro showed a few CMV-associated chains specific for CMV antigens.

Clones were sequenced by immunoSEQ multiplex PCR, and TCRdb holds only the in-frame ones, with some missing. The sample has around 200,000 clones, 65% to 85% seen once. As regards this clone: The antigen is undetermined.

V lost 0 bases and J lost 5, with 10 bases in between. In germline, CDR1 is MNHEY, CDR2 SVGAGI. The CDR3 is made up of 15 amino acids. Sequenced: PBMCs. The chain couples TRBV6-5 to TRBJ2-2; D gene uncertain. This clonotype was sampled from a woman under 30 in good health and CMV-seropositive. CDR3: CASSYSRPETGELFF. The CDR3 DNA reads as TGTGCCAGCAGTTACTCGAGACCGGAGACCGGGGAGCTGTTTTTT.